What follows are 25 T cell receptor beta chains derived from one specimen sequenced in a study of T cells and copy number aberrations in small-cell lung cancer (dated by TCRdb to the early 2020s). Library method: the immunoSEQ multiplex PCR assay. TCRdb limited this immuneACCESS table to in-frame rearrangements with V and J called. A share of clones is missing; checked studies link under half to unresolved V genes, and the rest is unexplained. The sample contains some 10,000 clones, about 80% of them found a single time. The top ten clonotypes cover 30% to 40% of the sample. Sample: normal tissue next to the tumor. The receptor source for this set is a man aged 55-75 years with small cell lung cancer.

J is TRBJ2-1 and V is TRBV19; 9 nucleotides agree with TRBD2. The ends lost 2 bases at V and 4 bases at J; junction bases unmatched: 3. Germline lookup yields CDR1 LNHDA and CDR2 SQIVND (reference sequence). This CDR3 is built from 15 residues. The DNA for the CDR3 is TGTGCCAGTAGTATACTAGCGGGACTGTACAATGAGCAGTTCTTC. Translated: CASSILAGLYNEQFF.

The chain is built from TRBV5-1 and TRBJ2-1; TRBD2 aligns across 7 bases. Germline assignment: CDR1 SGHRS and CDR2 YFSETQ. CDR3 length: 15 residues. Trimming took 0 bases from V and 0 from J; bases not matched to a gene: 0. The CDR3 DNA is TGCGCCAGCAGCTTGGGGGGGGGCTCCTACAATGAGCAGTTCTTC. As protein: CASSLGGGSYNEQFF.

This sequence joins TRBV4-1 and TRBJ2-7; possible D gene TRBD2, 6 bases. The CDR3 is made up of 14 amino acids. Germline V CDR1 and CDR2: MGHRA, YSYEKL. Between the trimmed V and J ends, which lost 1 base and 2 bases, there was a span of 9 bases. CDR3 region: CASSQGSGAYEQYF. CDR3 DNA: TGCGCCAGCAGCCAAGGGTCGGGGGCCTACGAGCAGTACTTC.

The count of this clone is one. This chain connects TRBV10-3 to TRBJ2-5, with TRBD2 as a possible D gene (6 bases). The germline V and J ends were trimmed by 2 bases and 5 bases, with 9 bases remaining between them. This CDR3 has 13 residues. Germline V CDR1 and CDR2: ENHRY, SYGVKD. CDR3 sequence (DNA): TGTGCCATCAGTGAGCAGGAGGGGGAGACCCAGTACTTC. It encodes CAISEQEGETQYF.

This clone appeared a single time. The rearrangement uses TRBV5-1 and TRBJ2-7; TRBD1 aligns across 10 bases. The length of the CDR3 is 16 residues. Germline lookup yields CDR1 SGHRS and CDR2 YFSETQ. V gave up 4 bases and J gave up 3 bases; unmatched junction bases: 10. The CDR3 DNA reads TGCGCCAGCAGCCCGCCCCGGGGGGACAGGGGCTACGAGCAGTACTTC. Its protein is CASSPPRGDRGYEQYF. Full variable domain (rest looked up from reference TRBV5-1 and TRBJ2-7): KAGVTQTPRYLIKTRGQQVTLSCSPISGHRSVSWYQQTPGQGLQFLFEYFSETQRNKGNFPGRFSGRQFSNSRSEMNVSTLELGDSALYLCASSPPRGDRGYEQYFGPGTRLTVT.

V gene TRBV30 combines with J gene TRBJ1-3; D perhaps matches TRBD1 (6 bases). The ends were cut back, 1 base at V and 9 bases at J, with 16 bases in the middle. The CDR3 is 14 amino acids. CDR1 and CDR2 (germline): GTSNPN, SVGIG (reference sequence). The CDR3 nucleotides are TGTGCCTGGAGTGGACCCCTCAGGGGTTCCACCATATATTTT. Protein product: CAWSGPLRGSTIYF.

The genes are TRBV18 and TRBJ2-5, with D possibly matching TRBD2 (5 bases). Germline assignment: CDR1 KGHSH and CDR2 LQKENI. The CDR3 contains 15 residues. V was trimmed by 2 bases and J by 5 bases, leaving 15 bases between them. The CDR3 protein is CASSPNGRGGETQYF. The CDR3 DNA is TGTGCCAGCTCACCAAATGGCCGGGGTGGGGAGACCCAGTACTTC.

The rearrangement uses TRBV27 and TRBJ1-6; no clear D gene. Per the germline V gene, CDR1 is MNHEY and CDR2 is SMNVEV (reference sequence). V lost 5 bases, J lost 8 bases, and 16 bases lay in between. This CDR3 has 15 residues. The CDR3 DNA reads as TGTGCCAGCAGTGGTTGGGCGTATTCGGATTCACCCCTCCACTTT. Translation: CASSGWAYSDSPLHF.

This rearrangement joins TRBV5-1 to TRBJ1-4, with a tentative D call TRBD1 (5 bases). The CDR3 totals 14 residues. CDR1 and CDR2 from the germline V gene are SGHRS and YFSETQ. Trimming stripped 4 bases from V and 8 bases from J, with 15 bases between. The CDR3 nucleotides are TGCGCCAGCAGCGAGGGGCTCCCCCGGGAAAAACTGTTTTTT. It specifies CASSEGLPREKLFF.

As concerns this clone: A junction end diverges from the germline sequence, so it may reflect a read error. The CDR3: CATAAPPRDSRHF. CDR3 DNA sequence: TGTGCCACCGCCGCACCACCGAGGGACTCCAGACACTTC. The rearrangement uses TRBV6-5 and TRBJ2-5; tentatively, D is TRBD2 (6 bases). CDR1 and CDR2 (germline): MNHEY, SVGAGI. The CDR3 sequence is 13 residues long.

This chain connects TRBV6-5 to TRBJ1-4; D not certain. V shed 6 bases and J shed 0 bases, with 8 bases lying between them. CDR3 size: 14 residues. The germline CDR1 and CDR2 sequences are MNHEY and SVGAGI. The CDR3 loop reads CASRPTATNEKLFF. CDR3 DNA sequence: TGTGCCAGCAGACCGACTGCAACTAATGAAAAACTGTTTTTT.

This clone has a handful of counts. The chain carries TRBV29-1 and TRBJ1-2; no reliable D call. The V end lost 3 bases, the J end lost 8 bases, and 7 bases lay between the germline ends. This CDR3 spans 10 amino acids. The V gene's germline CDR1 is SQVTM and CDR2 ANQGSEA. The CDR3 nucleotides are TGCAGCGTTGAGACGGAGGGCTACACCTTC. Protein: CSVETEGYTF.

The V gene is TRBV4-2, the J gene TRBJ2-1, with a weak D call TRBD2 (6 bases). Germline-derived CDR1 and CDR2 are LGHNA and YNFKEQ. This CDR3 has 13 residues. Trimming took off 4 bases at V and 6 bases at J, with 10 bases between the two ends. The CDR3 spells CASSRGTLNEQFF. CDR3 nucleotides: TGTGCCAGCAGCCGCGGGACCCTCAATGAGCAGTTCTTC.

The chain is built from TRBV4-2 and TRBJ1-1; 7 bases are a match to TRBD1. This CDR3 spans 17 amino acids. Germline V gene lookup returns CDR1 LGHNA and CDR2 YNFKEQ. J gave up 3 bases and V 4 bases, and 14 bases lay outside the gene matches. The CDR3 reads CASSPPSGQTGDTEAFF. The CDR3 DNA follows: TGTGCCAGCAGCCCACCCTCCGGACAAACAGGGGACACTGAAGCTTTCTTT.

The V and J genes are TRBV5-1 and TRBJ1-5; D unresolved. CDR1 is SGHRS, CDR2 YFSETQ, per germline. There are 13 residues in the CDR3. Deletions cut 0 bases from V and 4 bases from J, with 5 bases between. The CDR3 region has the DNA TGCGCCAGCAGCTTGGTTCCGAATCAGCCCCAGCATTTT. Protein: CASSLVPNQPQHF.

The chain is built from TRBV28 and TRBJ1-5; the match to TRBD1 covers 11 bases. Germline V gives CDR1 MDHEN, CDR2 SYDVKM. The CDR3 length is 17 residues. V shed 5 bases, J shed 5 bases, and the junction held 11 bases outside the gene matches. CDR3 nucleotides: TGTGCCAGCAGTCAATCCGGGACAGGGGGATTAGATCAGCCCCAGCATTTT. This sequence encodes CASSQSGTGGLDQPQHF.

V gene TRBV7-9 combines with J gene TRBJ2-1; TRBD1 agrees at 10 bases. This CDR3 is built from 15 residues. Germline CDR1 reads SEHNR; CDR2 reads FQNEAQ (reference sequence). J was trimmed by 7 bases and V by 3 bases; bases with no gene match: 6. CDR3 amino acids: CASSFRTGGLNEQFF. CDR3 bases: TGTGCCAGCAGCTTCAGGACAGGGGGGTTGAATGAGCAGTTCTTC.

J is TRBJ2-7 and V is TRBV6-4, with 9 bases lining up with TRBD2. This CDR3 has 15 amino acids. V shed 7 bases and J 7 bases; nucleotides not matched to a gene: 14. Germline V CDR1 and CDR2: MRHNA, SNTAGT. This chain's CDR3 is CASTGGAGGPGEQYF. DNA for the CDR3: TGTGCCAGCACCGGGGGGGCGGGAGGGCCCGGGGAGCAGTACTTC.

The chain uses TRBV28 and TRBJ1-3, with D unclear. Trimming took 5 bases from V and 3 from J, leaving 20 bases between them. Germline V gene lookup returns CDR1 MDHEN and CDR2 SYDVKM. The CDR3 consists of 17 residues. Written as DNA, the CDR3 is TGTGCCAGCAGTCAACGCCTGTTCACGATAGGTGGAAACACCATATATTTT. Its protein product is CASSQRLFTIGGNTIYF.

The rearrangement links TRBV27 to TRBJ2-1, with TRBD2 matching over 8 bases. Germline V gives CDR1 MNHEY, CDR2 SMNVEV (reference sequence). The CDR3 extends over 15 amino acids. Trimming removed 6 bases from V and 5 bases from J; junction bases left unmatched: 9. As DNA, the CDR3 is TGTGCCAGCAGAAGGACCAAAGCGGGAGACAATGAGCAGTTCTTC. Protein sequence: CASRRTKAGDNEQFF.

V and J are TRBV27 and TRBJ2-7, with a tentative D call TRBD2 (6 bases). The CDR3 sequence is 15 residues long. Germline loops: CDR1 MNHEY, CDR2 SMNVEV (reference sequence). V lost 2 bases, J lost 2 bases, and 13 bases lay in between. CDR3 residues: CASSLNSGAPYEQYF. Written as DNA, the CDR3 is TGTGCCAGCAGTTTAAATAGCGGCGCTCCCTACGAGCAGTACTTC.

The chain joins TRBV25-1 to TRBJ2-7; D unclear. The CDR3 is 15 residues long. Germline assignment: CDR1 MGHDK and CDR2 SYGVNS. Trimming shortened V by 5 bases and J by 0 bases, and 14 bases separated the two germline ends. The CDR3 region has the DNA TGTGCCAGCAGTAGTCGGACCCCGGGCTCCTACGAGCAGTACTTC. It codes for CASSSRTPGSYEQYF.

This clone was seen a handful of times. The J gene is TRBJ2-1, the V gene TRBV5-5, with D possibly being TRBD1 (6 bases). Germline CDR1 SGHKS, CDR2 YYEKEE (reference sequence). Trimming removed 3 bases at V and 0 bases at J, with 13 bases between. CDR3 length equals 16 residues. The CDR3 protein is CASSWDWDNSYNEQFF. The DNA of the CDR3 is TGTGCCAGCAGCTGGGATTGGGACAACTCCTACAATGAGCAGTTCTTC.

The chain couples TRBV19 to TRBJ2-1; D unclear. The length of the CDR3 is 13 residues. Germline V gene sequence: CDR1 LNHDA, CDR2 SQIVND (reference sequence). The V end was cut by 3 bases, the J end by 6 bases, with 9 bases between. The CDR3 DNA reads as TGTGCCAGTAGTATTCCGATGTCCAATGAGCAGTTCTTC. Translating gives CASSIPMSNEQFF.

This clone was recorded once. The chain combines TRBV28 with TRBJ1-4; D remains unclear. Germline lookup yields CDR1 MDHEN and CDR2 SYDVKM. V gave up 4 bases and J gave up 6 bases, with 15 bases separating them. The CDR3 runs 15 residues. The CDR3 nucleotides are TGTGCCAGCAGTTGGTCGCGGGGATTCGATGAAAAACTGTTTTTT. Translation: CASSWSRGFDEKLFF.